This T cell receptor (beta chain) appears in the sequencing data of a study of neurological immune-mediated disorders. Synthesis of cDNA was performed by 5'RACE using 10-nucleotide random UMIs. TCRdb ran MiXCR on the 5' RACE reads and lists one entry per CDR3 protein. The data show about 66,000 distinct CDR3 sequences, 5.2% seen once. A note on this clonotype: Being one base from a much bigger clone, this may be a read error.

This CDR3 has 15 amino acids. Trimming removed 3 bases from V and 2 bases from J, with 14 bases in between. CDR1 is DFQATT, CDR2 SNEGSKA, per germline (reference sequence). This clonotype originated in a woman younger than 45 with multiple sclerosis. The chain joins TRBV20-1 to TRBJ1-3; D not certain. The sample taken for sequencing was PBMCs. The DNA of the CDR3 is TGCAGTGCTAGGCGACTGGTGTCGACTGGAAACACCATATATTTT. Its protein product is CSARRLVSTGNTIYF.